This T cell receptor (beta chain) originates from a study of spatial heterogeneity in lung cancer. The CDR3 spans 15 residues. Germline V gene sequence: CDR1 MNHEY, CDR2 SMNVEV (reference sequence). V lost 5 bases, J lost 5 bases, and 8 bases stayed unmatched. As to time point: sample taken at primary tumor resection. Whole RNA was taken from tumor, nontumor lung or frozen PBMC; it was then sequenced unsorted. MiXCR was run by TCRdb on the 5' RACE reads, yielding one entry per CDR3 protein. The sample lists around 12,000 distinct CDR3 sequences; approximately 14% were seen once. The rearrangement uses TRBV27 and TRBJ2-2; 7 nucleotides agree with TRBD1. This material consisted of PBMCs, taken at surgery. This sequence originates from a male donor with early-stage non-small cell lung cancer. CDR3 loop: CASSIDRVGTGELFF. The CDR3 nucleotides read TGTGCCAGCAGTATTGACAGGGTTGGAACCGGGGAGCTGTTTTTT.